This T cell receptor (beta chain) was identified during a study of shared clonotypes between healthy human individuals. Study-level points and caveats: Few donors limited the genetic and exposure-history diversity represented.

About this clone: What it recognizes is unknown.

The authors ran unsorted PBMC replicate PCRs on around 270 ng DNA, approximately 30,000 T cell genomes. The repertoire was sequenced with immunoSEQ multiplex PCR; TCRdb's copy has only in-frame clones and lacks some. The sample includes under 600,000 clones, 70% to 80% of them seen just once. Germline CDR1 and CDR2: SQVTM and ANQGSEA. The CDR3 runs to 17 residues. The V segment lost 8 bases and the J segment 0 bases; nucleotides outside the gene matches: 9. The chain combines TRBV29-1 with TRBJ2-1, with 14 bases lining up with TRBD2. The sample was PBMCs. The receptor comes from a woman in her thirties or forties in good health. Some clones in this sample may be carry-over from other donors' samples. This chain's CDR3 is CSFLGTSGGSSYNEQFF. The DNA of the CDR3 is TGCAGCTTCCTTGGGACTAGCGGGGGAAGCTCCTACAATGAGCAGTTCTTC.